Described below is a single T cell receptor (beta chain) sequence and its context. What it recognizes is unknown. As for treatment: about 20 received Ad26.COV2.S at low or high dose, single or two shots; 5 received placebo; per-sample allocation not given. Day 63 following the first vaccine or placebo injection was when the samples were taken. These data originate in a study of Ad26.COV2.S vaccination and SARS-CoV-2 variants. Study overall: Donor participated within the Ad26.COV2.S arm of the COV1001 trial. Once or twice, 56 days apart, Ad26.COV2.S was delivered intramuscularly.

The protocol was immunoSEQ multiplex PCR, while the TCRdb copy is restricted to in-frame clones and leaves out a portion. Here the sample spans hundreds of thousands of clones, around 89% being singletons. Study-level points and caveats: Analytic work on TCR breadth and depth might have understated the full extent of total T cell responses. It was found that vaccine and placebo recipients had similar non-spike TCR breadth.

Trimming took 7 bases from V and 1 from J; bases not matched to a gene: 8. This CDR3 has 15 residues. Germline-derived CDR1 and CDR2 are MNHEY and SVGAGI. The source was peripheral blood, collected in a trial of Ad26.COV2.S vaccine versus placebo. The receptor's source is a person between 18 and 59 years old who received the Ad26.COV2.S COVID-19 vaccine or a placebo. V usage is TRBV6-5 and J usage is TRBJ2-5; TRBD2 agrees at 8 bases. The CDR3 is CASTLAGNLQETQYF. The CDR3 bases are TGTGCCAGCACCTTAGCGGGGAACCTCCAAGAGACCCAGTACTTC.